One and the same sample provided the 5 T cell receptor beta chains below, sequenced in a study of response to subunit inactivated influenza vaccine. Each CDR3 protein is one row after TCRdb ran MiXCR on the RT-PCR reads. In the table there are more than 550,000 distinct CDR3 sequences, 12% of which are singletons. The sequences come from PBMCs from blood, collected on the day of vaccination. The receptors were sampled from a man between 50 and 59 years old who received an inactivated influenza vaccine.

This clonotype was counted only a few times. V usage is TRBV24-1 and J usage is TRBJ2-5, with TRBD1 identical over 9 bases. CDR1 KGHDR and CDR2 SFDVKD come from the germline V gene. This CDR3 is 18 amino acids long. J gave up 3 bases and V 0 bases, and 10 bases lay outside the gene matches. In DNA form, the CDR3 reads TGTGCCACCAGTGATTTGACCGGGACAGGGTATACAGAAGAGACCCAGTACTTC. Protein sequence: CATSDLTGTGYTEETQYF.

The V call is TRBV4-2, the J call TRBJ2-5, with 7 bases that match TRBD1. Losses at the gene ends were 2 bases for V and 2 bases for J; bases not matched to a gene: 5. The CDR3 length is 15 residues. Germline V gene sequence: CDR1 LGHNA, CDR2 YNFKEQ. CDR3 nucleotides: TGTGCCAGCAGCCAACACCCGGGACAGCAAGAGACCCAGTACTTC. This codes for CASSQHPGQQETQYF.

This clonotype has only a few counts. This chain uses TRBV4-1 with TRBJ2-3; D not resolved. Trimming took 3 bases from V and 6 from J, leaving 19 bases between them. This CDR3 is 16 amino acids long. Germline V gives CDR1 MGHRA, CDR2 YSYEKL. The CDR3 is CASSHHGRVRMDTQYF. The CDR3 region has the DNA TGCGCCAGCAGCCACCATGGACGGGTCCGCATGGATACGCAGTATTTT.

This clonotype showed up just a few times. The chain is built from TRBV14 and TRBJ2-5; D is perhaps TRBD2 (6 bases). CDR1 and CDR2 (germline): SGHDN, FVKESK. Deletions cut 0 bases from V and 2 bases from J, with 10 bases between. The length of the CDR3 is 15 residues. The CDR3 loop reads CASSQDDGGQETQYF. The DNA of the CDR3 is TGTGCCAGCAGCCAAGATGATGGGGGGCAAGAGACCCAGTACTTC.

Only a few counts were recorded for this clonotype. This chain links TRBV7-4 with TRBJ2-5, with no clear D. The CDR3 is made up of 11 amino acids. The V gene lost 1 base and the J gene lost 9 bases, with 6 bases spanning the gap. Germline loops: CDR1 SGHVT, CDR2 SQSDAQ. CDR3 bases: TGTGCCAGCAGCTTAGATCTTGCCCAGTACTTC. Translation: CASSLDLAQYF.